The 29 T cell receptor beta chains below come from one sample, sequenced in a study of Graves' ophthalmopathy and Graves' hyperthyroidism. RNA served as the template for amplifying TCR beta CDR3 regions. HTBI primers primed a first-round RT-PCR, and a second-round multiplex PCR followed. Using its own MiXCR run on the multiplex PCR reads, TCRdb lists one record per CDR3 protein. The sample has approximately 640,000 distinct CDR3 sequences; over 40% are singletons. Sequenced: peripheral blood. The source of these receptors is an adult man with Graves' ophthalmopathy.

The chain is built from TRBV2 and TRBJ2-6; TRBD2 aligns across 9 bases. The junction had 5 bases not matched to a gene; V was cut back by 6 bases and J by 2 bases. The CDR3 has 16 residues. In germline, CDR1 is SNHLY, CDR2 FYNNEI. This CDR3 is CASRGASGTGANVLTF. The CDR3 DNA follows: TGTGCCAGCAGGGGCGCTAGCGGGACTGGGGCCAACGTCCTGACTTTC.

This clonotype was seen only a few times. This chain uses TRBV7-9 with TRBJ1-1, with 10 bases matching TRBD1. The CDR3 runs to 21 residues. The V gene end was trimmed by 5 bases and the J gene end by 2 bases; junction bases not matched to a gene: 23. Germline loops: CDR1 SEHNR, CDR2 FQNEAQ (reference sequence). Here the CDR3 reads CASSGPSDGGVRTGGNTEAFF. For the CDR3, the DNA is TGTGCCAGCAGCGGTCCCTCCGATGGGGGTGTACGGACAGGGGGAAACACTGAAGCTTTCTTT.

The chain couples TRBV20-1 to TRBJ1-2; D is unresolved. The CDR3 sequence is 11 residues long. Germline values: CDR1 DFQATT, CDR2 SNEGSKA (reference sequence). V lost 3 bases and J lost 12, with 14 bases in between. CDR3 sequence (DNA): TGCAGTGCTAGGAGGGCTGCTGGAAACACCTTC. This translates into CSARRAAGNTF.

The chain has TRBV6-4 and TRBJ2-2, with 10 bases aligning to TRBD2. Trimming removed 2 bases from V and 3 bases from J; junction bases left unmatched: 3. CDR3 size: 16 residues. Germline-derived CDR1 and CDR2 are MRHNA and SNTAGT. CDR3 in amino acids: CASSDSGGADTGELFF. As DNA, the CDR3 is TGTGCCAGCAGTGACAGCGGGGGGGCGGACACCGGGGAGCTGTTTTTT.

This clonotype was found a few times. The chain couples TRBV5-1 to TRBJ2-7, with 15 bases identical to TRBD2. The J segment lost 4 bases and the V segment lost 0 bases, leaving 5 bases of the junction unmatched. The V gene's germline CDR1 is SGHRS and CDR2 YFSETQ. The length of the CDR3 is 17 residues. The CDR3 sequence is CASSLAGTSGRLYEQYF. Written as DNA, the CDR3 is TGCGCCAGCAGCTTGGCCGGGACTAGCGGGAGGTTATACGAGCAGTACTTC.

This clonotype was seen ten or more times. The chain is built from TRBV7-9 and TRBJ1-1, with D perhaps matching TRBD1 (6 bases). V was trimmed by 3 bases and J by 5 bases, leaving 13 bases between them. Germline lookup yields CDR1 SEHNR and CDR2 FQNEAQ (reference sequence). The CDR3 is 14 amino acids. For the CDR3, the DNA is TGTGCCAGCAGCTTCCGGGGGGCAAGAACTGAAGCTTTCTTT. Protein sequence: CASSFRGARTEAFF.

This clonotype came up many times. The CDR3 loop reads CSARLAGADQETQYF. DNA for the CDR3: TGCAGTGCTAGACTAGCGGGAGCGGACCAAGAGACCCAGTACTTC. The gene calls are TRBV20-1 and TRBJ2-5; 10 bases match TRBD2. The trim removed 2 bases at V and 0 bases at J, leaving 3 bases unmatched. Germline values: CDR1 DFQATT, CDR2 SNEGSKA (reference sequence). This CDR3 is 15 amino acids long.

The chain links TRBV10-3 to TRBJ1-5; tentatively, D is TRBD1 (5 bases). Germline CDR1 ENHRY, CDR2 SYGVKD. The CDR3 covers 16 residues. The ends were cut back, 5 bases at V and 11 bases at J, with 25 bases in the middle. The CDR3 loop reads CAISPGTSGVTETQHF. CDR3 sequence (DNA): TGTGCCATCAGTCCCGGGACTAGCGGGGTAACGGAGACCCAGCATTTT.

V and J are TRBV7-9 and TRBJ2-7, with TRBD1 as a possible D gene (5 bases). V lost 0 bases and J lost 7, with 19 bases in between. The CDR3 spans 16 residues. The germline CDR1 and CDR2 sequences are SEHNR and FQNEAQ (reference sequence). The CDR3 sequence: CASSLAGAPSYNEQYF. CDR3 DNA sequence: TGTGCCAGCAGCTTAGCAGGGGCTCCTTCCTACAATGAGCAGTACTTC.

There are many counts of this clonotype. This chain joins TRBV10-3 and TRBJ2-7; 7 bases fit TRBD1. With V trimmed by 4 bases and J by 2 bases, 8 bases remained unmatched. This CDR3 has 15 residues. Per the germline V gene, CDR1 is ENHRY and CDR2 is SYGVKD. CDR3 nucleotide sequence: TGTGCCATCAGTGCCAGGGGGACAATGGCCTACGAGCAGTACTTC. As protein: CAISARGTMAYEQYF.

At least ten counts were recorded for this clonotype. The chain joins TRBV12-3 or TRBV12-4 to TRBJ1-2; no clear D. The V end lost 10 bases, the J end lost 8 bases, and 17 bases lay between the germline ends. CDR3 length: 12 amino acids. For the CDR3, the DNA is TGTGCCACCTCGGTACGGAGGGAAGGCTACACCTTC. It is translated as CATSVRREGYTF.

There are many counts of this clonotype. The chain carries TRBV27 and TRBJ1-2; D might be TRBD1 (5 bases). The CDR3 is made up of 14 amino acids. CDR1 is MNHEY and CDR2 is SMNVEV in the germline V gene (reference sequence). The V gene lost 0 bases and the J gene lost 10 bases, with 15 bases spanning the gap. For the CDR3, the DNA is TGTGCCAGCAGTTTATCTCTGGCAAACGGACACTACACCTTC. Protein sequence: CASSLSLANGHYTF.

The sample holds many counts of this clonotype. In DNA form, the CDR3 reads TGCAGTGCTAGGCCCAGCGGAGGCGTAGAGACCCAGTACTTC. Amino acids: CSARPSGGVETQYF. V and J are TRBV20-1 and TRBJ2-5; possibly TRBD2 for D (5 bases). The CDR3 consists of 14 residues. Germline values: CDR1 DFQATT, CDR2 SNEGSKA (reference sequence). Trimming cost V 3 bases and J 4 bases, with 15 bases left between them.

The chain employs TRBV19 and TRBJ1-5; weak D call: TRBD1 (6 bases). The CDR3 has 13 residues. Germline V gene data show CDR1 as LNHDA and CDR2 as SQIVND (reference sequence). V lost 11 bases to trimming and J lost 5 bases, with 16 bases between them. The CDR3 here is CAWSRAGDQPQHF. CDR3 sequence (DNA): TGTGCCTGGAGTCGAGCAGGGGATCAGCCCCAGCATTTT.

At least ten counts were recorded for this clonotype. This sequence joins TRBV11-2 and TRBJ1-1; D not resolved. The CDR3 sequence is 15 residues long. V was clipped by 4 bases and J by 4 bases, with 16 bases between them. Germline CDR1 and CDR2: SGHAT and FQNNGV. The CDR3: CASSWSPGVGTEAFF. Written as DNA, the CDR3 is TGTGCCAGCAGCTGGAGTCCGGGCGTGGGCACTGAAGCTTTCTTT.

About this clonotype: This may stem from a read error, because a much larger clone lies one nucleotide away. This chain connects TRBV7-3 to TRBJ2-7, with D tentatively TRBD1 (6 bases). Germline values: CDR1 SGHTA, CDR2 FQGTGA. This CDR3 comprises 15 residues. CDR3 bases: TGTGCCACGAGGTCAGGGGCAGTTCCTTCCTACGGGCAGTACTTC. Its translation: CATRSGAVPSYGQYF. Full variable domain (missing parts from reference TRBV7-3 and TRBJ2-7): GAGVSQTPSNKVTEKGKYVELRCDPISGHTALYWYRQSLGQGPEFLIYFQGTGAADDSGLPNDRFFAVRPEGSVSTLKIQRTERGDSAVYLCATRSGAVPSYGQYFGPGTRLTVT.

The chain carries TRBV24-1 and TRBJ2-3; 7 bases line up with TRBD2. The CDR3 is made up of 15 amino acids. V was clipped by 4 bases and J by 7 bases; unmatched bases: 10. Germline values: CDR1 KGHDR, CDR2 SFDVKD. CDR3 amino acids: CATSEAAGVINTQYF. CDR3 DNA sequence: TGTGCCACCAGTGAAGCCGCGGGAGTTATAAATACGCAGTATTTT.

This clonotype was picked up a small number of times. The chain recombines TRBV5-5 with TRBJ2-7; 8 bases match TRBD1. The trim removed 5 bases at V and 3 bases at J, leaving 13 bases unmatched. This CDR3 contains 16 residues. Germline values: CDR1 SGHKS, CDR2 YYEKEE (reference sequence). This CDR3 is CASSPRTGGLSYEQYF. CDR3 sequence (DNA): TGTGCCAGCAGTCCCAGAACAGGGGGGTTGAGCTACGAGCAGTACTTC.

This chain uses TRBV7-9 with TRBJ1-2, with TRBD1 matching 7 bases. The CDR3 runs 12 residues. Looked up from germline, CDR1 is SEHNR and CDR2 is FQNEAQ (reference sequence). The V gene end was trimmed by 5 bases and the J gene end by 12 bases; junction bases not matched to a gene: 9. CDR3 sequence (DNA): TGTGCCAGCAGCCGAAGGGACAGTGGAAACACCTTC. Translating it yields CASSRRDSGNTF. Variable domain in full (rest from reference TRBV7-9 and TRBJ1-2): DTGVSQNPRHKITKRGQNVTFRCDPISEHNRLYWYRQTLGQGPEFLTYFQNEAQLEKSRLLSDRFSAERPKGSFSTLEIQRTEQGDSAMYLCASSRRDSGNTFGSGTRLTVV.

This clonotype was observed at least ten times. The chain couples TRBV9 to TRBJ2-7; no reliable D call. Germline loops: CDR1 SGDLS, CDR2 YYNGEE. The V gene lost 4 bases and the J gene lost 0 bases, with 8 bases spanning the gap. The CDR3 length is 13 residues. The DNA for the CDR3 is TGTGCCAGCAGCCCATTTCCCTCCTACGAGCAGTACTTC. It translates to CASSPFPSYEQYF. The full variable domain, its missing parts supplied by reference TRBV9 and TRBJ2-7, is DSGVTQTPKHLITATGQRVTLRCSPRSGDLSVYWYQQSLDQGLQFLIQYYNGEERAKGNILERFSAQQFPDLHSELNLSSLELGDSALYFCASSPFPSYEQYFGPGTRLTVT.

A note on this clonotype: This may stem from a read error, because a much larger clone lies one nucleotide away. This CDR3 reads CASSLDRVPGSTIYF. Written as DNA, the CDR3 is TGTGCCAGCAGTTTGGACAGGGTACCTGGAAGCACCATATATTTT. The V call is TRBV6-6, the J call TRBJ1-3; 8 bases map to TRBD1. Germline V gene data show CDR1 as MNHNY and CDR2 as SVGAGI (reference sequence). The CDR3 is made up of 15 amino acids.

This clonotype was detected ten times or more. The chain carries TRBV7-9 and TRBJ1-5; D gene uncertain. V lost 2 bases and J 2 bases, leaving 4 bases between the germline ends. The CDR3 loop spans 13 amino acids. From germline, CDR1 is SEHNR and CDR2 FQNEAQ (reference sequence). DNA of the CDR3: TGTGCCAGCAGCTTATGGGGCAATCAGCCCCAGCATTTT. This gives the protein CASSLWGNQPQHF.

The chain combines TRBV6-5 with TRBJ2-2; TRBD2 agrees at 8 bases. With V trimmed by 8 bases and J by 9 bases, 8 bases remained unmatched. This CDR3 contains 13 residues. Germline assignment: CDR1 MNHEY and CDR2 SVGAGI. The CDR3, as DNA: TGTGCCAGCGCCGGGGGGGCATTTAGGGAGCTGTTTTTT. Protein sequence: CASAGGAFRELFF.

This clonotype was counted only a few times. The V and J genes are TRBV19 and TRBJ1-1; TRBD1 might be the D (6 bases). Deletions cut 5 bases from V and 6 bases from J, with 13 bases between. This CDR3 is 13 amino acids long. The germline V gene has CDR1 LNHDA and CDR2 SQIVND (reference sequence). The CDR3 bases are TGTGCCAGTAGTTCACAGGGAGCGTCTGAAGCTTTCTTT. This encodes CASSSQGASEAFF.

This clonotype occurred a few times. An end of the junction does not agree with germline; a read error may underlie this. This chain links TRBV4-1 with TRBJ2-2; 7 bases agree with TRBD2. The germline gives CDR1 MGHRA, CDR2 YSYEKL. This CDR3 is 14 amino acids long. The CDR3 nucleotides read TGTGCCAGCAGCCAAGCGGGGAGATCCGGGGAGCTGTTTTTT. This gives the protein CASSQAGRSGELFF.

This clonotype was recorded a few times. The chain joins TRBV11-2 to TRBJ1-2; D not resolved. With 3 bases removed from V and 2 bases from J, the gap between germline ends came to 13 bases. The germline CDR1 and CDR2 sequences are SGHAT and FQNNGV. This CDR3 spans 15 amino acids. The CDR3 loop is CASSLGRGQNYGYTF. The CDR3 coding sequence is TGTGCCAGCAGCTTGGGGAGAGGGCAGAACTATGGCTACACCTTC.

This clonotype was counted at least ten times. The genes are TRBV5-8 and TRBJ1-1; 8 bases map to TRBD1. V lost 5 bases, J lost 6 bases, and 6 bases stayed unmatched. This CDR3 spans 13 amino acids. Per germline, CDR1 SGHTS and CDR2 YDEGEE. The CDR3 reads CASSPGQGAEAFF. CDR3 nucleotide sequence: TGTGCCAGCAGTCCCGGACAGGGAGCTGAAGCTTTCTTT.

This clonotype was counted ten times or more. The gene calls are TRBV7-9 and TRBJ1-2; 11 nucleotides line up with TRBD1. Germline V lookup: CDR1 SEHNR, CDR2 FQNEAQ (reference sequence). This CDR3 has 15 amino acids. Trimming cost V 5 bases and J 4 bases; bases outside gene matches: 6. CDR3 loop: CASSLDRGRFYGYTF. The CDR3, as DNA: TGTGCCAGCAGCCTGGACAGGGGGCGCTTCTATGGCTACACCTTC.

CDR3 bases: TGCAGTGCTAGAGAACCCCGTGGGACAGGGCACTCTGGGGCCAACGTCCTGACTTTC. Translating gives CSAREPRGTGHSGANVLTF. V usage is TRBV20-1 and J usage is TRBJ2-6; TRBD1 aligns across 9 bases. CDR3 size: 19 residues. Germline V gene data show CDR1 as DFQATT and CDR2 as SNEGSKA (reference sequence). Trimming took 0 bases from V and 0 from J; bases not matched to a gene: 9.